These 6 T cell receptor beta chains came from one sample sequenced in a study of vaccination and CD4 T cells after COVID-19. Antigens of these TCRs are unknown. The treatment is: roughly 10-day PBMC culture with coronavirus spike peptide pools or control peptides (ViraFEST assay). The Oncomine TCR Beta short-read assay sequenced DNA from cultured CD4+ T cells. TCRdb recomputed calls from the PCR reads with MiXCR, one row per CDR3 protein. The profile covers over 25,000 distinct CDR3 sequences, with 62% appearing a single time and about 17% taken by the ten largest. The sample was CD4+ T cells from blood, cultured in vitro, taken after SARS-CoV-2 vaccination. These receptors were obtained from a human donor who received a COVID-19 vaccine.

This clonotype was seen only a few times. Compared with germline, one end of the junction differs, possibly owing to a read error. This rearrangement joins TRBV30 to TRBJ1-6; D is undetermined. In germline, CDR1 is GTSNPN, CDR2 SVGIG (reference sequence). This CDR3 comprises 15 residues. CDR3 region: CAWIGRRAYNSPLHF. CDR3 in DNA: TGTGCCTGGATAGGCAGGAGGGCCTACAATTCACCCCTCCACTTT.

The chain links TRBV19 to TRBJ1-4, with a weak D call TRBD1 (5 bases). V lost 3 bases to trimming and J lost 4 bases, with 12 bases between them. CDR1 LNHDA and CDR2 SQIVND come from the germline V gene (reference sequence). This CDR3 has 15 residues. Here the CDR3 DNA reads TGTGCCAGTAGTATTGGGGGAGACGGTAATGAAAAACTGTTTTTT. Protein product: CASSIGGDGNEKLFF.

The V call is TRBV20-1, the J call TRBJ2-2; 10 bases agree with TRBD2. CDR3 length: 17 amino acids. V was clipped by 0 bases and J by 4 bases; unmatched bases: 8. CDR1 is DFQATT and CDR2 is SNEGSKA in the germline V gene (reference sequence). The CDR3 spells CSARDIERGGTTGELFF. In nucleotides, the CDR3 is TGCAGTGCTAGAGATATTGAGCGGGGGGGCACCACCGGGGAGCTGTTTTTT.

The chain uses TRBV10-3 and TRBJ2-3; maybe TRBD2 (6 bases). This CDR3 contains 15 residues. Germline assignment: CDR1 ENHRY and CDR2 SYGVKD. The ends were cut back, 0 bases at V and 6 bases at J, with 13 bases in the middle. The CDR3 sequence: CAISESGGSSDTQYF. For the CDR3, the DNA is TGTGCCATCAGTGAGTCGGGGGGATCCTCGGATACGCAGTATTTT.

This clonotype was seen a handful of times. V and J are TRBV7-9 and TRBJ2-2; TRBD1 agrees at 8 bases. J gave up 2 bases and V 8 bases, and 10 bases lay outside the gene matches. Germline CDR1 SEHNR, CDR2 FQNEAQ (reference sequence). The CDR3 extends over 16 amino acids. CDR3 in DNA: TGTGCCAGCGCCTTGGGGGACAGGATAAACACCGGGGAGCTGTTTTTT. Its translation is CASALGDRINTGELFF.

The rearrangement uses TRBV11-2 and TRBJ2-5, with D possibly TRBD1 on 6 matching bases. Trimming pared 5 bases from V and 1 base from J, leaving 23 bases between. The CDR3 consists of 18 residues. Germline lookup yields CDR1 SGHAT and CDR2 FQNNGV. The CDR3 DNA sequence: TGTGCCAGCAGCCCCCATTATGTCAGAAAAGGGGGCCAAGAGACCCAGTACTTC. Its translation: CASSPHYVRKGGQETQYF.